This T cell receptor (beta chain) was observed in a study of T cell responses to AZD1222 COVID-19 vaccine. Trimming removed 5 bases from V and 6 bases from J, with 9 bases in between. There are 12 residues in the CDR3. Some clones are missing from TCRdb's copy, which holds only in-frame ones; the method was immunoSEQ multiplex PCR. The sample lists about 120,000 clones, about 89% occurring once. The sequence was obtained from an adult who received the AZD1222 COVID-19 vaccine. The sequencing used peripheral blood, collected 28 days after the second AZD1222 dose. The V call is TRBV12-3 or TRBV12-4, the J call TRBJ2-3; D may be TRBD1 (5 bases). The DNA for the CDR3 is TGTGCCAGCAGTCAACAGGCGGATACGCAGTATTTT. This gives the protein CASSQQADTQYF.